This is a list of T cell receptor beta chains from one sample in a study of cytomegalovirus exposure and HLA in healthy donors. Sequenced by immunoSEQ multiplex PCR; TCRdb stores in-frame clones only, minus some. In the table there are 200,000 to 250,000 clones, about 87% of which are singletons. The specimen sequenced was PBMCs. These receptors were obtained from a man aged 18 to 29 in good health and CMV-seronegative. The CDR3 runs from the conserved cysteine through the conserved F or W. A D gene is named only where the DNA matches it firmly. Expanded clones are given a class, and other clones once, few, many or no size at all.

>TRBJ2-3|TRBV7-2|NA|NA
TGTGCCAGCAGCTACTTTCGAGATACGCAGTATTTT
CASSYFRDTQYF
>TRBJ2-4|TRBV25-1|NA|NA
TGTGCCAGCAGCGAGCCAGGGATCAAAAACATTCAGTACTTC
CASSEPGIKNIQYF
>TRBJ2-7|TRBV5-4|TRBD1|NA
TGTGCCAGCAGCTCCGCCGGGACAGGGCCCTACGAGCAGTACTTC
CASSSAGTGPYEQYF
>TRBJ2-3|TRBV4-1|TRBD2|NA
TGCGCCAGCAGCCAAGACGCGGGAGGGGTTACGCAGTATTTT
CASSQDAGGVTQYF
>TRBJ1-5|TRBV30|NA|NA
TGTGCCTGGAGTGTTACAGACGCCAATCAGCCCCAGCATTTT
CAWSVTDANQPQHF
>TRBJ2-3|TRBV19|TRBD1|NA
TGTGCCAGCGGACAGGGCACAGATACGCAGTATTTT
CASGQGTDTQYF
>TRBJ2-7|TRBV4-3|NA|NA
TGCGCCAGCAGCCAAGAGTCCTCGGGACTCACTTACGAGCAGTACTTC
CASSQESSGLTYEQYF
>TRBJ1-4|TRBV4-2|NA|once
TGTGCCAGCAGCCAAGATCAAAGGGGAGGGGAAAAACTGTTTTTT
CASSQDQRGGEKLFF
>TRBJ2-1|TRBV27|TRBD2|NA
TGTGCCAGCAGTTTGGGCGGGGGGGGTGAGCAGTTCTTC
CASSLGGGGEQFF
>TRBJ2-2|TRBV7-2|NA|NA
TGTGCCAGCAGCTCTTCGAGGCTAGCGACCGGGGAGCTGTTTTTT
CASSSSRLATGELFF
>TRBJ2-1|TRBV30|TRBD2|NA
TGTGCCTGGACCGCCCTGGGGGCGGGAGGGCCTGGTGAGCAGTTCTTC
CAWTALGAGGPGEQFF
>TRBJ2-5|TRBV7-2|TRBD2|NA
TGTGCCAGCAGGCAGACTAGCGGGAGGGCCGGGTTCCAAGAGACCCAGTACTTC
CASRQTSGRAGFQETQYF
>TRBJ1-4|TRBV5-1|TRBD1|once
TGCGCCAGCAGCTCAACCGGGACAGCAACTAATGAAAAACTGTTTTTT
CASSSTGTATNEKLFF
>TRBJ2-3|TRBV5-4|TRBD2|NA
TGTGCCAGCAGCCTGGGACTAGCGGTCAGCACAGATACGCAGTATTTT
CASSLGLAVSTDTQYF
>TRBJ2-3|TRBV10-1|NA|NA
TGCGCCAGCAGTGAGTATACAGGGAGCACAGATACGCAGTATTTT
CASSEYTGSTDTQYF
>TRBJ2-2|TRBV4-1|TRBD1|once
TGCGCCAGCAGCCTTTTGACAGGGCCTAACGGGGAGCTGTTTTTT
CASSLLTGPNGELFF